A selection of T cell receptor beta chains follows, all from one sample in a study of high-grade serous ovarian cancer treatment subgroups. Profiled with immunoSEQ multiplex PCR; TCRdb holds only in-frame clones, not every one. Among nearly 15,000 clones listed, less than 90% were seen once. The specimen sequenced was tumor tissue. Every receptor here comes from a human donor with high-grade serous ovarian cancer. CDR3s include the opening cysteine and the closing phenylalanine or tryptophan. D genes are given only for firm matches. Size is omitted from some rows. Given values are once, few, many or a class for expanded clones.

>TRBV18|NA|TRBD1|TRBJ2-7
TGTGCCAGCTCACCAGGTGACAGGGTGAGTGACGAGCAGTACTTC
CASSPGDRVSDEQYF
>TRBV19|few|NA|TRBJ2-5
TGTGCCAGTAGTATTTTCCCGCCCAGGAAAAGCATTCAAGAGACCCAGTACTTC
CASSIFPPRKSIQETQYF
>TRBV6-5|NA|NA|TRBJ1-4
TGTGCCACAGCGGACCCGGGCAGAAGTAATGAAAAACTGTTTTTT
CATADPGRSNEKLFF
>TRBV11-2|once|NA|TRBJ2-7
TGTGCCAGCAGCACCACTTCTCCATCCTACGAGCAGTACTTC
CASSTTSPSYEQYF
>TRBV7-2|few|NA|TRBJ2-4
TGTGCCAGCAGCTTAGCGCTCCAGGAGGTTCAGTACTTC
CASSLALQEVQYF
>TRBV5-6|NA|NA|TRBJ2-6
TGTGCCAGCAGCTTGTGGGGTGGTAGGGCCAACGTCCTGACTTTC
CASSLWGGRANVLTF
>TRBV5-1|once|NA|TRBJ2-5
TGCGCCAGCAGCTTGTCGGGATCAGAGACCCAGTACTTC
CASSLSGSETQYF
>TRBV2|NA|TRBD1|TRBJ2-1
TGTGCCAGCAATTTCCAGGGGGACGATGAGCAGTTCTTC
CASNFQGDDEQFF
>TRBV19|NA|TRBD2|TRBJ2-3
TGTGCCAGTAGTATAGATCGGGGCGGGGGGGCAACGGATACGCAGTATTTT
CASSIDRGGGATDTQYF
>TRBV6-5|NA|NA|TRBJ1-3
TGTGCCAGCAGTTACTCTTCACACAGGGATGGAAACACCATATATTTT
CASSYSSHRDGNTIYF
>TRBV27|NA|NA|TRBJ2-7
TGTGCCAGCCAAGGGGGTTCCTACGAGCAGTACTTC
CASQGGSYEQYF
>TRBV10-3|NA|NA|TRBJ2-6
TGTGCCATCACTAACTCTGGGGCCAACGTCCTGACTTTC
CAITNSGANVLTF
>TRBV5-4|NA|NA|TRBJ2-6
TGTGCCAGCAGCTTGTGGTTGCTCTCTGGGGCCAACGTCCTGACTTTC
CASSLWLLSGANVLTF
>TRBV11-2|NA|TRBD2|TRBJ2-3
TGTGCCAGCAGCTTAGGTAGCGGGAGAGATACGCAGTATTTT
CASSLGSGRDTQYF
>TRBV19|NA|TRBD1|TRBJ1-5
TGTGCCAGTAGTATGTTCAGGGGGCCATTTCAGCCCCAGCATTTT
CASSMFRGPFQPQHF
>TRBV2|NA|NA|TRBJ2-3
TGTGCCAGCAAACCGTCCGGCCTAGATACGCAGTATTTT
CASKPSGLDTQYF
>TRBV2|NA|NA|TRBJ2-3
TGTGCCAGCAGGCGGGACACAGATACGCAGTATTTT
CASRRDTDTQYF
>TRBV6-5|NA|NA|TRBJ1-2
TGTGCCAGCAGTTACGTCCCTGGGGGGGCCAACTATGGCTACACCTTC
CASSYVPGGANYGYTF
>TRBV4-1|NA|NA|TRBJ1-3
TGCGCCAGCAGCCCGTTGCTATCGGGGCTAGGTGGAAACACCATATATTTT
CASSPLLSGLGGNTIYF
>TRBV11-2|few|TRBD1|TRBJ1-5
TGTGCCAGCAGCTTACTTGGAGAGCAGACAGGGGGCAATCAGCCCCAGCATTTT
CASSLLGEQTGGNQPQHF
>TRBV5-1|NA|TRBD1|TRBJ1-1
TGCGCCAGCAGCTGGGGACAGGCGAACACTGAAGCTTTCTTT
CASSWGQANTEAFF
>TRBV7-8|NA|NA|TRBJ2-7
TGTGCCAGCGCCACCCGAGGCGAGCAGTACTTC
CASATRGEQYF
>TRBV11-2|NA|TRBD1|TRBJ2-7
TGTGCCAGCAGCACAGGGACAGGGTCCTACGAGCAGTACTTC
CASSTGTGSYEQYF
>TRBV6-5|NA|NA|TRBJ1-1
TGTGCCAGCATGTCCGTGAACACTGAAGCTTTCTTT
CASMSVNTEAFF
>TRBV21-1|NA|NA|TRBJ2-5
TGTGCCAGCAGCCTCGAGCGGGGGGGCCCACAAGAGACCCAGTACTTC
CASSLERGGPQETQYF
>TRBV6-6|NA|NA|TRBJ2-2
TGTGCCAGCAGTAGCTCGAACACCGGGGAGCTGTTTTTT
CASSSSNTGELFF
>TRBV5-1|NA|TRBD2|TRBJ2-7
TGCGCCAGCTTCCCCGGTGGGTCGGGACTAGCTTCTTACGAGCAGTACTTC
CASFPGGSGLASYEQYF
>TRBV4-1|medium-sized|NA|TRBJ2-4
TGCGCCAGCAGCCAAGACCCGGGGAGTACAAACATTCAGTACTTC
CASSQDPGSTNIQYF
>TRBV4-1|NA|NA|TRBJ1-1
TGCGCCAGCAGCCAAGCGTTCGGTCAGTTGCCCATTGAAGCTTTCTTT
CASSQAFGQLPIEAFF
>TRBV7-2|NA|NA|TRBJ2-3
TGTGCCAGCAGCCCCTCGGCGGGGGCTCCAGATACGCAGTATTTT
CASSPSAGAPDTQYF
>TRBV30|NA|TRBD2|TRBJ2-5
TGTGCCTGGAGTGTCGGGGTAGCGGGGGGGCCTGGAGAGACCCAGTACTTC
CAWSVGVAGGPGETQYF
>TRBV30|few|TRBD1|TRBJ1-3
TGTGCCTGGAGTGGGGGACAGGGATTGTATTTT
CAWSGGQGLYF
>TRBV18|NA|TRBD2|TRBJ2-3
TGTGCCAGCTCACCACTTGGACTAGCGGGGGGTTCAGATACGCAGTATTTT
CASSPLGLAGGSDTQYF
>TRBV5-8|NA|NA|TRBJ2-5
TGTGCCAGCAGCTTGGAGGGTAGCCGACAAGAGACCCAGTACTTC
CASSLEGSRQETQYF
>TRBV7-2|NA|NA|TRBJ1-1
TGTGCCAGCAGCTTAAGGTGGGGGGAGAGGAACACTGAAGCTTTCTTT
CASSLRWGERNTEAFF
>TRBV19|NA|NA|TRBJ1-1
TGTGCCAGTAGTATTGGGTTGGTCACTGAAGCTTTCTTT
CASSIGLVTEAFF
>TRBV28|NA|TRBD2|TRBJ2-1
TGTGCCAGCAGTATTCCAAAAGCGGGGGGGCTTTCGAGCTCCTACAATGAGCAGTTCTTC
CASSIPKAGGLSSSYNEQFF
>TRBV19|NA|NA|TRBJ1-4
TGTGCCAGTGGACAGTCCGTAACTAATGAAAAACTGTTTTTT
CASGQSVTNEKLFF
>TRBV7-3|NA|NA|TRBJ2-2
TGTGCCAGCAGCTCTAGTATCTCCGGGGAGCTGTTTTTT
CASSSSISGELFF
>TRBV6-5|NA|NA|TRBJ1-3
TGTGCCAGCAGTCGCGGACGGGGCTTGAACACCATATATTTT
CASSRGRGLNTIYF
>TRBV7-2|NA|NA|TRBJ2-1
TGTGCCAGCAGCTTAGGGCCGTCTAACAATGAGCAGTTCTTC
CASSLGPSNNEQFF
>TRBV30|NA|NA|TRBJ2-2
TGTGCCTGGAGTGCCCTGCCCGGGGAGCTGTTTTTT
CAWSALPGELFF
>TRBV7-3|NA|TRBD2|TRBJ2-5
TGTGCCAGCAGCGCCGGGGGGGCGGGGACCCAGTACTTC
CASSAGGAGTQYF
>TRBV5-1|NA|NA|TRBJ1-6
TGCGCCAGCAGCGTTTGGGCAGGGACAAATTCACCCCTCCACTTT
CASSVWAGTNSPLHF
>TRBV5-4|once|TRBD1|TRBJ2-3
TGTGCCAGCAACTTGGCCGGACAGGTAGGCACAGATACGCAGTATTTT
CASNLAGQVGTDTQYF
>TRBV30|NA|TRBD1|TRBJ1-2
TGTGCCTGGGCCGGGACAGGGGAGTCAAACTATGGCTACACCTTC
CAWAGTGESNYGYTF
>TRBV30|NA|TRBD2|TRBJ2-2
TGTGCCTGGAGGGGTGCAGCGGGAGCGAACACCGGGGAGCTGTTTTTT
CAWRGAAGANTGELFF
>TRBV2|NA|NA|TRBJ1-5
TGTGCCACCGCCCAGGGGAACAATCAGCCCCAGCATTTT
CATAQGNNQPQHF
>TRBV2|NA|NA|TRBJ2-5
TGTGCCGGCAGCGGATACACAGAGACCCAGTACTTC
CAGSGYTETQYF